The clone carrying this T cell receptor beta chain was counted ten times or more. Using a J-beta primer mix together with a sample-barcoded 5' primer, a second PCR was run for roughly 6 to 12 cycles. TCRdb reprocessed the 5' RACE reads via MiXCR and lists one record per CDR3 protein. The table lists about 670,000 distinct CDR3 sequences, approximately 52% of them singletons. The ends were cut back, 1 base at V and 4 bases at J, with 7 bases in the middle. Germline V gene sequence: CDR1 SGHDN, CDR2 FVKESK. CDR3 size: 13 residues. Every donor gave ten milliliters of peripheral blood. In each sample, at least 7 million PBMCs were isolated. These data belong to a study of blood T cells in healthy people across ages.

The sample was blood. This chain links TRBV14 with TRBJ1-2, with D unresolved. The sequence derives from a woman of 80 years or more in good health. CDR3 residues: CASSQASSYGYTF. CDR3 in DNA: TGTGCCAGCAGCCAAGCTTCAAGCTATGGCTACACCTTC.